Sequencing of this T cell receptor beta chain was carried out in a study of cytomegalovirus exposure and HLA in healthy donors. About this clone itself: Its antigen is not known.

The primer mix had 60 Vbeta and 13 Jbeta primers. Data came from immunoSEQ multiplex PCR; TCRdb stores just in-frame clones and leaves some out. The table has some 150,000 clones, more than 60% seen once. This CDR3 is built from 13 residues. Germline V gene sequence: CDR1 SGHTA, CDR2 FQGTGA. Trimming took off 5 bases at V and 6 bases at J, with 14 bases between the two ends. General study findings and limits: Some V segments could not be told apart, so they were left out, TRBV6-2 and TRBV6-3 among them.

V is TRBV7-3 and J is TRBJ2-7, with TRBD1 as a possible D gene (5 bases). The origin of this receptor is a female donor in good health and CMV-seronegative. Sequenced material: PBMCs. The CDR3 DNA follows: TGTGCCAGCAGCCCCCAGGGCAGGGCCGAGCAGTACTTC. Translated: CASSPQGRAEQYF.